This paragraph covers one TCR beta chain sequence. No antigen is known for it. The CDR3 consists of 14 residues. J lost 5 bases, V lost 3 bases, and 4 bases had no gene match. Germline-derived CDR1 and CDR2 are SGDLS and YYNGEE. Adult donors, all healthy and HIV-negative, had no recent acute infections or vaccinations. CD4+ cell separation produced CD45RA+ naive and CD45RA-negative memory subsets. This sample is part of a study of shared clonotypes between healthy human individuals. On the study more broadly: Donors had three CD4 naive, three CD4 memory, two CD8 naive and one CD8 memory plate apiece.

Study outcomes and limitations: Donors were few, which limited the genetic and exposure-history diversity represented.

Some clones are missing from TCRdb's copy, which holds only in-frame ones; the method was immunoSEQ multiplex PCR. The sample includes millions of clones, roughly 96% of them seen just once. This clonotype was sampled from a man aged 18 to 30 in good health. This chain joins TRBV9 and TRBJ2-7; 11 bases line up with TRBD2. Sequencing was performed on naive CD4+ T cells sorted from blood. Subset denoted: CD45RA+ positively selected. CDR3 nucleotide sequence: TGTGCCAGCAGCGCGACTAGCGGGGTCCACGAGCAGTACTTC. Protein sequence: CASSATSGVHEQYF.